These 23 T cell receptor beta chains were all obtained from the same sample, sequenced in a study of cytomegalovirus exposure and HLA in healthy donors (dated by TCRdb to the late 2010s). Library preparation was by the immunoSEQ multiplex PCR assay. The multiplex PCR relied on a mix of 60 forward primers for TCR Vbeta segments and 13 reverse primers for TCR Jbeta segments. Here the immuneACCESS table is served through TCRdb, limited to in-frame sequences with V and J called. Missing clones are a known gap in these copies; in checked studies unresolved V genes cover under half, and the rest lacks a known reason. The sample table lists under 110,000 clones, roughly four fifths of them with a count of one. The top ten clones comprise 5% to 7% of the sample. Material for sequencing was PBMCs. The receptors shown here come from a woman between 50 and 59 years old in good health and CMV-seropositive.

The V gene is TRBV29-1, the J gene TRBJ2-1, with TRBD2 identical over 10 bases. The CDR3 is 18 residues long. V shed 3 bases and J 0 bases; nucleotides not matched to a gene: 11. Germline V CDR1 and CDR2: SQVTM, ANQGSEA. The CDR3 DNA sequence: TGCAGCGTTGACTACAGCGGGGGGGCCGTTAACTCCTACAATGAGCAGTTCTTC. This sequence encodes CSVDYSGGAVNSYNEQFF.

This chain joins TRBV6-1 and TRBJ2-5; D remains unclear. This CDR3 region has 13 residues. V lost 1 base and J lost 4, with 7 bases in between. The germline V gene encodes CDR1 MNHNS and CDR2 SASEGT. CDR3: CASSEGSGETQYF. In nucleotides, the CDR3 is TGTGCCAGCAGTGAAGGGTCAGGAGAGACCCAGTACTTC.

The CDR3 region is CASSQEENRGSTGELFF. The CDR3 coding sequence is TGTGCCAGCAGCCAAGAGGAGAATAGGGGATCCACCGGGGAGCTGTTTTTT. This rearrangement joins TRBV4-2 to TRBJ2-2; tentatively, D is TRBD1 (5 bases). The CDR3 loop spans 17 amino acids. Germline loops: CDR1 LGHNA, CDR2 YNFKEQ. Trimming cost V 0 bases and J 4 bases, with 15 bases left between them.

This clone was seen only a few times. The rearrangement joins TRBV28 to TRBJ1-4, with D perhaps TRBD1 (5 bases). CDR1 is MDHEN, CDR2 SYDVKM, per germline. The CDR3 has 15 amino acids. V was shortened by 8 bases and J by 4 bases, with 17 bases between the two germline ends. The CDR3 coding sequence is TGTGCCAGCGGATTCCCGGGACTCTATAATGAAAAACTGTTTTTT. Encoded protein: CASGFPGLYNEKLFF. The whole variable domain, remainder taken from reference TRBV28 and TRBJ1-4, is DVKVTQSSRYLVKRTGEKVFLECVQDMDHENMFWYRQDPGLGLRLIYFSYDVKMKEKGDIPEGYSVSREKKERFSLILESASTNQTSMYLCASGFPGLYNEKLFFGSGTQLSVL.

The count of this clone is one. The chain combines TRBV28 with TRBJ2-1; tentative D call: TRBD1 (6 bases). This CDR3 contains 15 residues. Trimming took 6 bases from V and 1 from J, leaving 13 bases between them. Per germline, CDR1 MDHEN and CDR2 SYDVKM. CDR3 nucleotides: TGTGCCAGCAGCACTCCAGGGGAGTCCTACAATGAGCAGTTCTTC. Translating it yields CASSTPGESYNEQFF.

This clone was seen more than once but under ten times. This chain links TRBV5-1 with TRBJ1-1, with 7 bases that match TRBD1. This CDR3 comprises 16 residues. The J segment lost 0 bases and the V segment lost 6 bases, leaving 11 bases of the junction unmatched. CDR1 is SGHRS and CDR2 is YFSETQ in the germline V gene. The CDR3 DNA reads TGCGCCAGCACCCGAACGGGACAGACCATGAACACTGAAGCTTTCTTT. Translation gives CASTRTGQTMNTEAFF.

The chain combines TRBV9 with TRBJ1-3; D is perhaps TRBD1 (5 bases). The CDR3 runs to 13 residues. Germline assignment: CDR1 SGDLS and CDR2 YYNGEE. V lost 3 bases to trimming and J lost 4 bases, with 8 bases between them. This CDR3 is CASSAGNGNTIYF. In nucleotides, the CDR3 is TGTGCCAGCAGCGCAGGGAACGGAAACACCATATATTTT.

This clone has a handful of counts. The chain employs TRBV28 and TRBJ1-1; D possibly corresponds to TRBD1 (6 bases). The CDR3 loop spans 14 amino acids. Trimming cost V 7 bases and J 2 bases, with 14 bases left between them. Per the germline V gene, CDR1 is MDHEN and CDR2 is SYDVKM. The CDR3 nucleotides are TGTGCCAGCAAGCCCGGACAGTTAAACACTGAAGCTTTCTTT. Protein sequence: CASKPGQLNTEAFF.

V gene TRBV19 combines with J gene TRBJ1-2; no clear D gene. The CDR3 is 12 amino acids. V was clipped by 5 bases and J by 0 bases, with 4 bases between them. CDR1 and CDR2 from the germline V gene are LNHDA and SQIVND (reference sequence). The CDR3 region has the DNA TGTGCCAGTAGTCCAGCTAACTATGGCTACACCTTC. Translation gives CASSPANYGYTF.

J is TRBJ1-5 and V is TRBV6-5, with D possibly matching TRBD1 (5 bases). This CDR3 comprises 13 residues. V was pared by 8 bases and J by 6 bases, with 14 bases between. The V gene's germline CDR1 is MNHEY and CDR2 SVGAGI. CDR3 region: CASRRGVSQPQHF. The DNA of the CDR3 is TGTGCCAGCCGTCGGGGGGTAAGTCAGCCCCAGCATTTT.

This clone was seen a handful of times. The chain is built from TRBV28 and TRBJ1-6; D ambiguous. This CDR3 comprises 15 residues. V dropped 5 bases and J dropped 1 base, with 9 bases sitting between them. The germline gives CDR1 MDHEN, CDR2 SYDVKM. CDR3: CASSPKTSYNSPLHF. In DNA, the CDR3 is TGTGCCAGCAGTCCCAAGACATCCTATAATTCACCCCTCCACTTT.

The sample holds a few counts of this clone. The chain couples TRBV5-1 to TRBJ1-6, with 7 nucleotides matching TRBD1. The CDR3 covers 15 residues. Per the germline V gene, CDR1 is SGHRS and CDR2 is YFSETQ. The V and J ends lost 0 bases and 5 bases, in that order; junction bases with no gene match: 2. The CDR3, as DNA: TGCGCCAGCAGCTTGGCGGGGACAGATAATTCACCCCTCCACTTT. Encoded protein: CASSLAGTDNSPLHF.

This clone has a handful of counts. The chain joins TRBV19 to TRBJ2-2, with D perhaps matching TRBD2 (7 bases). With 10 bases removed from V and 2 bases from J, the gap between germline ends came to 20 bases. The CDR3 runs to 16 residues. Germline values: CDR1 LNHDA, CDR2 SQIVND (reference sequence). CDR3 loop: CAISLCRGANTGELFF. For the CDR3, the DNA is TGTGCCATTTCCCTATGTCGGGGGGCCAACACCGGGGAGCTGTTTTTT.

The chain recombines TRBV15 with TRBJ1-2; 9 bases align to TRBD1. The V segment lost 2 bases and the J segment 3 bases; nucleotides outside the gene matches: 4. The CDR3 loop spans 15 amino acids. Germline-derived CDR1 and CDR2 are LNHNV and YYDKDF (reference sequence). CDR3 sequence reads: CATSRRRDRDYGYTF. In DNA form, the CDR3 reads TGTGCCACCAGCAGACGCCGGGACAGGGACTATGGCTACACCTTC.

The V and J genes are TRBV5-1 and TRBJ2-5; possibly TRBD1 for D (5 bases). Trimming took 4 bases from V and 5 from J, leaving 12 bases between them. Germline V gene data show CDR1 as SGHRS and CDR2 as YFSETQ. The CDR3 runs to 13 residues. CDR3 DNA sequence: TGCGCCAGCAGCCCGCAGGGTCCGGAGACCCAGTACTTC. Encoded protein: CASSPQGPETQYF.

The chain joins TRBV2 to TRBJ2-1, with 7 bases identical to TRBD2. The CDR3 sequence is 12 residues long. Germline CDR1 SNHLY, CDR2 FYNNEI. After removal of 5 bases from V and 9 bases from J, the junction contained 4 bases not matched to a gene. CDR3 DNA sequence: TGTGCCAGCAGTCCTTGGACTAGTGAGCAGTTCTTC. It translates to CASSPWTSEQFF.

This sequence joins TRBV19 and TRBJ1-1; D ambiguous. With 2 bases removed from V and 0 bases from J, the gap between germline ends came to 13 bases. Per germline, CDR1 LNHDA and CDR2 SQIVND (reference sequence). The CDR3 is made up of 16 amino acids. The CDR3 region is CASSIPAQQMNTEAFF. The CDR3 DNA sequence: TGTGCCAGTAGTATACCCGCCCAACAGATGAACACTGAAGCTTTCTTT.

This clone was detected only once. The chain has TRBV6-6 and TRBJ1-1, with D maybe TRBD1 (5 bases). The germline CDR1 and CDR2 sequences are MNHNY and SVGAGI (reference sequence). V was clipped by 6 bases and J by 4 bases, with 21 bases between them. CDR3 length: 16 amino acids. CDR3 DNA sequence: TGTGCCAGCAGCCCATGGGGCGGCTCTCAGGGCACTGAAGCTTTCTTT. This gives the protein CASSPWGGSQGTEAFF.

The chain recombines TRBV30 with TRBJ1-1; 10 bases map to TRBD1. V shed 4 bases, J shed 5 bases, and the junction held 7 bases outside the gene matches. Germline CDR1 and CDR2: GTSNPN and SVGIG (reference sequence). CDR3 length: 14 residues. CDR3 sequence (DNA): TGTGCCTGGAATATCGGGACAGGGGAAACTGAAGCTTTCTTT. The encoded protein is CAWNIGTGETEAFF.

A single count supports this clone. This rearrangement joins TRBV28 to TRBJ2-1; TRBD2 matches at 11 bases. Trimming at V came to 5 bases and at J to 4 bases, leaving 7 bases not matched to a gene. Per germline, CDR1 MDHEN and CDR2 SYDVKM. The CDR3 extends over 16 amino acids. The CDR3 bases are TGTGCCAGCAGTATCACTAGCGGGGGCAGATACAATGAGCAGTTCTTC. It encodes CASSITSGGRYNEQFF.

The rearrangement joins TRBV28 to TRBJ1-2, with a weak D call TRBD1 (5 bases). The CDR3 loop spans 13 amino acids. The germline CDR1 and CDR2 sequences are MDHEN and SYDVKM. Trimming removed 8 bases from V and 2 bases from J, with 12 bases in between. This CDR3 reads CASRRRQNYGYTF. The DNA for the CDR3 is TGTGCCAGCCGACGTCGACAGAACTATGGCTACACCTTC.

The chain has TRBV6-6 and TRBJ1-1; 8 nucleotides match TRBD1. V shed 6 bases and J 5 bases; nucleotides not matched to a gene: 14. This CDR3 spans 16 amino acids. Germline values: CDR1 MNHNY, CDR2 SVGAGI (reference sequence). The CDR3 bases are TGTGCCAGCAGCCTACAGGGGGTGGGGGCCAGGACTGAAGCTTTCTTT. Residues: CASSLQGVGARTEAFF.

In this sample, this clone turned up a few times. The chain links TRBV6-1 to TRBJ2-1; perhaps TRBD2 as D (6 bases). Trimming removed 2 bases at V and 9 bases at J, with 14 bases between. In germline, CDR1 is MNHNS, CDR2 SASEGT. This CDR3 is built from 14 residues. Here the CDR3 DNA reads TGTGCCAGCAGTGAACGTTGGGGGGTTGGTGAGCAGTTCTTC. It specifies CASSERWGVGEQFF.